This TCR beta chain was profiled in a study of T cell changes during pregnancy in multiple sclerosis. Method: immunoSEQ multiplex PCR; TCRdb's copy keeps in-frame clones and lacks some. This table holds 50,000 to 70,000 clones, around 93% found once. Trimming cost V 11 bases and J 3 bases, with 14 bases left between them. The CDR3 runs to 13 residues. Germline values: CDR1 MDHEN, CDR2 SYDVKM. This clonotype was obtained from a female donor with multiple sclerosis, enrolled in a pregnancy study. V gene TRBV28 combines with J gene TRBJ2-1; a weak D match, TRBD1 (5 bases). Material: peripheral blood, obtained in the first trimester of pregnancy. The CDR3 sequence: CALGAADYNEQFF. DNA of the CDR3: TGTGCCCTTGGGGCAGCAGACTACAATGAGCAGTTCTTC.